The 14 T cell receptor beta chains presented below share a single source sample, sequenced in a study of cytomegalovirus exposure and HLA in healthy donors. With 60 Vbeta and 13 Jbeta primers, the PCR was carried out. Profiled with immunoSEQ multiplex PCR; TCRdb holds only in-frame clones, not every one. Here the sample spans approximately 110,000 clones, roughly 71% being singletons. Sequenced: PBMCs. These receptors were collected from a woman aged 45-59 years in good health and CMV-seropositive.

The gene calls are TRBV6-6 and TRBJ2-3, with 7 bases identical to TRBD2. The CDR3 is 16 residues long. The V gene end was trimmed by 2 bases and the J gene end by 3 bases; junction bases not matched to a gene: 8. Germline V gene lookup returns CDR1 MNHNY and CDR2 SVGAGI (reference sequence). DNA of the CDR3: TGTGCCAGCAGTTACGGGGTGGCGCGGGGGACAGATACGCAGTATTTT. Residues: CASSYGVARGTDTQYF.

There are a few counts of this clone. The rearrangement joins TRBV11-2 to TRBJ1-2; weak D call: TRBD1 (5 bases). Trimming took off 1 base at V and 5 bases at J, with 11 bases between the two ends. The length of the CDR3 is 14 residues. Per the germline V gene, CDR1 is SGHAT and CDR2 is FQNNGV. CDR3 sequence: CASSLGRQFYGYTF. DNA for the CDR3: TGTGCCAGCAGCTTAGGCAGACAGTTTTATGGCTACACCTTC.

The chain uses TRBV7-9 and TRBJ1-3; 8 bases are shared with TRBD1. V lost 4 bases and J lost 2; bases outside the gene matches: 7. There are 16 residues in the CDR3. CDR1 and CDR2 from the germline V gene are SEHNR and FQNEAQ (reference sequence). CDR3 in DNA: TGTGCCAGCAGCTCGACCGGGACAGGTCCTGGAAACACCATATATTTT. Translation: CASSSTGTGPGNTIYF.

This rearrangement joins TRBV27 to TRBJ1-5, with D perhaps matching TRBD1 (6 bases). Trimming removed 6 bases from V and 6 bases from J, with 15 bases in between. Germline CDR1 MNHEY, CDR2 SMNVEV (reference sequence). The CDR3 totals 14 residues. The CDR3 protein is CASSPGVNIQPQHF. CDR3 sequence (DNA): TGTGCCAGCAGCCCAGGGGTAAATATTCAGCCCCAGCATTTT.

This chain connects TRBV7-8 to TRBJ2-3, with TRBD1 identical over 7 bases. CDR3 length: 14 amino acids. Trimming cost V 6 bases and J 2 bases; bases outside gene matches: 5. The V gene's germline CDR1 is SGHVS and CDR2 FQNEAQ. The chain's CDR3 is CASSRQGYTDTQYF. In DNA form, the CDR3 reads TGTGCCAGCAGTAGACAGGGCTACACAGATACGCAGTATTTT.

This chain connects TRBV9 to TRBJ1-2; maybe TRBD1 (5 bases). This CDR3 region has 14 residues. Germline V gene lookup returns CDR1 SGDLS and CDR2 YYNGEE. Between the trimmed V and J ends, which lost 0 bases and 8 bases, there was a span of 14 bases. CDR3 nucleotide sequence: TGTGCCAGCAGCGTAGGAGGCCGGCAGGGCGGCTACACCTTC. The encoded protein is CASSVGGRQGGYTF.

The V and J genes are TRBV28 and TRBJ1-5, with 10 positions matching TRBD1. CDR1 MDHEN and CDR2 SYDVKM come from the germline V gene. CDR3 length: 14 amino acids. J gave up 5 bases and V 6 bases, and 4 bases lay outside the gene matches. The CDR3 is CASSQGQGYQPQHF. In DNA, the CDR3 is TGTGCCAGCAGCCAGGGACAGGGGTATCAGCCCCAGCATTTT.

V usage is TRBV5-6 and J usage is TRBJ1-1; D is perhaps TRBD1 (6 bases). Deletions cut 2 bases from V and 0 bases from J, with 11 bases between. In germline, CDR1 is SGHDT, CDR2 YYEEEE. There are 15 residues in the CDR3. CDR3 nucleotides: TGTGCCAGCAGCTTATCCGGGACAATGAACACTGAAGCTTTCTTT. It codes for CASSLSGTMNTEAFF.

The genes are TRBV7-9 and TRBJ1-1; D unresolved. Per the germline V gene, CDR1 is SEHNR and CDR2 is FQNEAQ (reference sequence). The CDR3 has 12 amino acids. V lost 5 bases and J 1 base, leaving 5 bases between the germline ends. The CDR3 sequence is CASSIRNTEAFF. In DNA form, the CDR3 reads TGTGCCAGCAGCATCAGGAACACTGAAGCTTTCTTT.

The gene calls are TRBV27 and TRBJ2-5; possible D gene TRBD2, 7 bases. Germline CDR1 MNHEY, CDR2 SMNVEV (reference sequence). V gave up 2 bases and J gave up 4 bases, with 11 bases separating them. CDR3 size: 14 residues. CDR3 DNA: TGTGCCAGCAGTTTAAGGGGGGGGCTAGAGACCCAGTACTTC. This gives the protein CASSLRGGLETQYF.

The rearrangement uses TRBV20-1 and TRBJ1-2; D remains unclear. Germline assignment: CDR1 DFQATT and CDR2 SNEGSKA (reference sequence). Trimming cost V 7 bases and J 1 base, with 7 bases left between them. CDR3 length: 11 amino acids. DNA of the CDR3: TGCAGTGGGCGGCTTAACTATGGCTACACCTTC. It codes for CSGRLNYGYTF.

V is TRBV19 and J is TRBJ1-5; D remains unclear. The CDR3 is 14 residues long. The germline V gene has CDR1 LNHDA and CDR2 SQIVND (reference sequence). Trimming took off 5 bases at V and 1 base at J, with 9 bases between the two ends. The CDR3 spells CASSDFGSNQPQHF. For the CDR3, the DNA is TGTGCCAGTAGTGATTTCGGGAGCAATCAGCCCCAGCATTTT.

The V and J genes are TRBV5-4 and TRBJ2-7, with 7 nucleotides matching TRBD1. Per germline, CDR1 SGHNT and CDR2 YYREEE (reference sequence). J lost 4 bases, V lost 0 bases, and 4 bases had no gene match. The CDR3 contains 14 residues. Written as DNA, the CDR3 is TGTGCCAGCAGCTTGGCGGGCAGGGGGTACGAGCAGTACTTC. Residues: CASSLAGRGYEQYF.

This clone was detected only once. This chain links TRBV7-7 with TRBJ2-5; 13 bases agree with TRBD2. The germline gives CDR1 SSHAT, CDR2 FNYEAQ (reference sequence). This CDR3 has 16 amino acids. V gave up 4 bases and J gave up 5 bases; unmatched junction bases: 7. CDR3 nucleotides: TGTGCCAGCAGCTCGGGACTAGCGGGGCCGCGGGAGACCCAGTACTTC. Its protein is CASSSGLAGPRETQYF.